The 7 T cell receptor beta chains below come from one sample, sequenced in a study of blood T cell repertoires in COVID-19. The table came from immunoSEQ multiplex PCR; TCRdb's copy has only in-frame clones and leaves some out. This table holds about 320,000 clones, around 82% found once. Sequencing input: peripheral blood. The receptors shown here come from a woman in her fifties or sixties with acute or convalescent COVID-19.

The chain uses TRBV27 and TRBJ1-5, with 7 positions matching TRBD1. CDR3 size: 15 residues. V trimming: 5 bases; J trimming: 4 bases; junction bases outside the gene matches: 8. Germline V gives CDR1 MNHEY, CDR2 SMNVEV (reference sequence). The CDR3 is CASSPGQDRNQPQHF. CDR3 nucleotide sequence: TGTGCCAGCAGTCCCGGACAGGATAGGAATCAGCCCCAGCATTTT.

This clone came up once. The CDR3: CASSLSGYTEAFF. CDR3 nucleotides: TGTGCCAGCAGCCTCTCAGGGTACACTGAAGCTTTCTTT. The chain uses TRBV3-1 (or the pseudogene TRBV3-2) and TRBJ1-1; D is possibly TRBD1 (5 bases). V was shortened by 4 bases and J by 3 bases, with 9 bases between the two germline ends. Germline CDR1 and CDR2: LGHDT and YNNKEL (reference sequence). The CDR3 spans 13 residues.

The chain uses TRBV7-2 and TRBJ1-2, with TRBD1 matching over 7 bases. The CDR3 is 16 amino acids. The J segment lost 0 bases and the V segment lost 2 bases, leaving 6 bases of the junction unmatched. The germline V gene encodes CDR1 SGHTA and CDR2 FQGNSA. The CDR3 loop reads CASSLKTGTTNYGYTF. CDR3 nucleotide sequence: TGTGCCAGCAGCTTAAAGACAGGGACAACTAACTATGGCTACACCTTC.

This clone occurred once. V usage is TRBV5-5 and J usage is TRBJ1-2, with D hard to call. Germline V CDR1 and CDR2: SGHKS, YYEKEE (reference sequence). Trimming pared 1 base from V and 4 bases from J, leaving 8 bases between. There are 13 residues in the CDR3. CDR3 in DNA: TGTGCCAGCAGCTTGTTTAACGGCTATGGCTACACCTTC. It yields the protein CASSLFNGYGYTF.

The rearrangement joins TRBV6-5 to TRBJ2-3; 8 positions match TRBD1. The CDR3 length is 14 residues. The V and J ends lost 5 bases and 4 bases, in that order; junction bases with no gene match: 5. The germline CDR1 and CDR2 sequences are MNHEY and SVGAGI. The CDR3 here is CASSPQGAADTQYF. CDR3 in DNA: TGTGCCAGCAGTCCCCAGGGGGCCGCAGATACGCAGTATTTT.

The chain has TRBV6-5 and TRBJ1-3, with unresolved D. The CDR3 extends over 15 amino acids. CDR1 and CDR2 (germline): MNHEY, SVGAGI. V was pared by 2 bases and J by 1 base, with 9 bases between. CDR3 residues: CASSYGRNSGNTIYF. For the CDR3, the DNA is TGTGCCAGCAGTTACGGGAGAAATTCTGGAAACACCATATATTTT.

The gene calls are TRBV11-2 and TRBJ1-1; 7 bases are a match to TRBD1. The CDR3 runs 14 residues. Germline loops: CDR1 SGHAT, CDR2 FQNNGV. V trimming: 0 bases; J trimming: 5 bases; junction bases outside the gene matches: 3. The CDR3 nucleotides read TGTGCCAGCAGCTTAGACAGGGGGACAACTGAAGCTTTCTTT. Translating gives CASSLDRGTTEAFF.